This is a list of T cell receptor beta chains from one sample in a study of OX40 agonist ivuxolimab in advanced cancers. The data were produced by immunoSEQ multiplex PCR, yet TCRdb's version contains in-frame clones alone and is incomplete. There are about 40,000 clones in the sample; roughly 81% occur only once, and about 17% lies in the top ten. The sample here was CD4+ or CD8+ T cells sorted from blood, taken in a trial of the OX40 agonist ivuxolimab. The receptors were sampled from an adult with an advanced solid tumor such as melanoma, head and neck, liver or kidney cancer. Both conserved end residues are part of each CDR3.

TRBV6-5	TRBJ2-3	CASSSEAGVSTDTQYF
TRBV19	TRBJ2-1	CASSLTSGNYNEQFF
TRBV7-9	TRBJ1-2	CASSGLDSFYGYTF
TRBV10-3	TRBJ2-2	CAISEIGRAGELFF
TRBV11-3	TRBJ2-4	CASSFRTGETIQYF
TRBV6-5	TRBJ2-7	CASSRDSHYEQYF
TRBV5-5	TRBJ2-1	CASSFRLVFNEQFF
TRBV6-4	TRBJ2-3	CASSEASGGANTQYF
TRBV13	TRBJ2-1	CASSLGPAEQFF
TRBV4-2	TRBJ2-1	CASSLTSGGAWEQFF
TRBV9	TRBJ1-1	CASSVVRGDTEAFF
TRBV9	TRBJ2-2	CASSVARRTPNTGELFF
TRBV27	TRBJ2-1	CASSWTSGSLYNEQFF
TRBV9	TRBJ2-5	CASSASDGRETQYF
TRBV9	TRBJ1-3	CASSQGLFSGNTIYF
TRBV6-5	TRBJ2-3	CASSSRGTDTDTQYF
TRBV19	TRBJ1-2	CASSILMTGISYGYTF
TRBV29-1	TRBJ2-1	CSVEGGQGRQSEQFF
TRBV19	TRBJ1-3	CATSTGNTIYF
TRBV5-4	TRBJ1-1	CASSGHMNTEAFF
TRBV2	TRBJ2-7	CASGFTGGTYEQYF
TRBV5-1	TRBJ1-2	CASSWLGTGPPDGYTF
TRBV7-9	TRBJ1-1	CASSPGGGQAFF
TRBV4-1	TRBJ2-7	CASSPWDRSGQYF
TRBV6-5	TRBJ1-1	CASSYSLNHEAFF
TRBV11-2	TRBJ1-1	CASSWNTEAFF
TRBV9	TRBJ2-1	CASSSHTAGPGGNEQFF
TRBV6-5	TRBJ2-7	CASGATDLSYEQYF
TRBV7-3	TRBJ2-1	CASSSTGTFNEQFF
TRBV4-3	TRBJ1-3	CASSQDPGRGISSGNTIYF
TRBV4-2	TRBJ1-1	CASSLLQGTPEAFF
TRBV4-1	TRBJ1-3	CASSQGIGFGNTIYF
TRBV7-9	TRBJ2-7	CASSFTPYEQYF
TRBV9	TRBJ1-1	CASSPRQATEAFF
TRBV27	TRBJ2-5	CASGLTWQTQYF
TRBV25-1	TRBJ2-7	CASSEVGSGYEQYF
TRBV9	TRBJ2-1	CASSERSSYNEQFF
TRBV13	TRBJ2-2	CASSSRTRVTGELFF
TRBV7-3	TRBJ2-6	CASSSLGGANVLTF
TRBV4-3	TRBJ2-6	CASSQGLAGSGANVLTF